This T cell receptor (beta chain) was captured in a study of cytomegalovirus exposure and HLA in healthy donors. Study at large: The roughly 120 million unique TCR beta sequences, from about 179 million T cells, were found by an earlier analysis.

Study-wide findings and caveats: Later on, an analysis found that several of the most significant clusters appeared to be linked to common viral pathogens, which included parvovirus B19. One variant, a missense change in DCLRE1C, was linked in a later analysis to TCR beta V- and J-gene trimming.

The study ran its PCR with 60 Vbeta and 13 Jbeta primers. Only in-frame clones appear in the TCRdb table, and some are missing; sequencing was by immunoSEQ multiplex PCR. The table lists about 60,000 clones, roughly 80% of them singletons, with roughly 3.3% in the top ten. About this clone: Its antigen is unidentified.

CDR1 is SGHNT and CDR2 is YYREEE in the germline V gene (reference sequence). CDR3 length: 14 amino acids. V lost 0 bases, J lost 4 bases, and 10 bases lay in between. The chain has TRBV5-4 and TRBJ1-1, with D maybe TRBD1 (5 bases). The source of this sequence is a woman in her forties in good health and CMV-seropositive. The sequenced material came from PBMCs. CDR3 protein: CASSLVGASTEAFF. The CDR3 nucleotides are TGTGCCAGCAGCTTGGTAGGGGCCAGCACTGAAGCTTTCTTT. Full variable domain (rest looked up from reference TRBV5-4 and TRBJ1-1): ETGVTQSPTHLIKTRGQQVTLRCSSQSGHNTVSWYQQALGQGPQFIFQYYREEENGRGNFPPRFSGLQFPNYSSELNVNALELDDSALYLCASSLVGASTEAFFGQGTRLTVV.